This note documents a single T cell receptor (beta chain) sequence. Its antigen is not known. A single base separates this from a much larger clone, so it may be a read error. The sample comes from a study of molecular identifiers for immune sequencing clone quantification. Study conclusions and caveats: Whereas clones above 20 RNA copies held under 1% of naive-cell molecules, they held over 98% of effector molecules.

Libraries of bulk TCR were made by previously described methods (with listed TCR primers). TCRdb independently ran MiXCR on the PCR reads; one entry per CDR3 protein. Among about 640,000 distinct CDR3 sequences, nearly 20% were seen once, and the ten largest hold 0.7% to 1%. The CDR3 runs 14 residues. Looked up from germline, CDR1 is MNHEY and CDR2 is SVGEGT. The chain links TRBV6-2 or TRBV6-3 to TRBJ2-2; D remains ambiguous. Sequencing was performed on naive CD8+ T cells from blood, with Jurkat cell RNA spiked in. Subset indicated: FACS-sorted CD8+CD4-CCR7+CD45RA+ naive T cells. This TCR came from a human donor in good health. Some libraries in this study had Jurkat cell RNA spiked in. CDR3 DNA: TGTGCCGGCAGTATCGACATTAACACCGGGGAGCTGTTTTTT. This gives the protein CAGSIDINTGELFF.